Listed below are T cell receptor beta chains from one sample, sequenced in a study of T-cell memory formation after mild COVID-19. TCRdb analysed the 5' RACE reads with MiXCR anew, one entry per CDR3 protein. Among 220,000 or so distinct CDR3 sequences, 9% to 10% were seen once, and the ten largest hold roughly 3.5%. Sequencing input: PBMCs or a T cell subset sorted from them (not recorded which). These receptors were taken from a man aged 18 to 30 who had mild COVID-19 (a few samples of this study predate the infection). Cell type and time point are not known. Both conserved end residues are part of each CDR3. A D gene is named only where the DNA matches it firmly. Expanded clones get a size class; other rows say once, few or many, or leave the size out.

v_gene	d_gene	abundance	j_gene	CDR3nt	CDR3aa
TRBV3-1	TRBD1	many	TRBJ2-5	TGTGCCAGCAGCCAAGAAGCCCGGCACAGGGGGGCGCTAGATCCCGAGATCCAGTACTTC	CASSQEARHRGALDPEIQYF
TRBV12-3/TRBV12-4	NA	few	TRBJ1-4	TGTGCCAGCTCTGGCGACAGGAATAATGAAAAACTGTTTTTT	CASSGDRNNEKLFF
TRBV4-1	NA	NA	TRBJ2-3	TGCGCCAGCAGCCAAGAAGTTGTCGGATCCCTTCCGCAGTATTTT	CASSQEVVGSLPQYF
TRBV5-1	NA	NA	TRBJ1-4	TGCGCCAGCAGCCTCCCGTCTAATGAAAAACTGTTTTTT	CASSLPSNEKLFF
TRBV6-5	TRBD1	few	TRBJ1-1	TGTGCCAGCAGTCAGGGGGGAACGAACACTGAAGCTTTCTTT	CASSQGGTNTEAFF
TRBV7-9	NA	NA	TRBJ1-2	TGTGCCAGCAGCTTAAGAGACGGGATTGACTACACCTTC	CASSLRDGIDYTF
TRBV7-2	NA	few	TRBJ1-6	TGTGCCAGCAGCTTCCTAGGTGGGACGTATAATTCACCCCTCCACTTT	CASSFLGGTYNSPLHF
TRBV24-1	NA	NA	TRBJ1-5	TGTGCCACCAGTGATCCCGCGGAAGGGGGGATTAATCAGCCCCAGCATTTT	CATSDPAEGGINQPQHF
TRBV11-2	NA	few	TRBJ1-2	TGTGCCAGCAGCCTACAGGGCTACGTGAGGAATGGCTACACCTTC	CASSLQGYVRNGYTF
TRBV7-9	TRBD1	NA	TRBJ2-5	TGTGCCAGCAGCGTCTATCGGGACAGGAGACAAGAGACCCAGTACTTC	CASSVYRDRRQETQYF
TRBV18	NA	few	TRBJ2-5	TGTGCCAGCTCACCACCGGGGCAAGGATGGTATCAAGAGACCCAGTACTTC	CASSPPGQGWYQETQYF
TRBV9	TRBD1	few	TRBJ1-1	TGTGCCAGCAGCTTCCGGACAGGCACTGAAGCTTTCTTT	CASSFRTGTEAFF
TRBV5-1	NA	many	TRBJ2-7	TGCGCCAGCAGCAAGGGACAAGAGGCGTACGAGCAGTACTTC	CASSKGQEAYEQYF
TRBV5-6	NA	many	TRBJ2-5	TGTGCCAGCAGCTTGTGGGGAGAGACCCAGTACTTC	CASSLWGETQYF
TRBV5-4	TRBD1	few	TRBJ2-7	TGTGCCAGCAGAGGGGACAGGGTCTACGAGCAGTACTTC	CASRGDRVYEQYF
TRBV6-5	NA	many	TRBJ1-1	TGTGCCAGCACCCGGAGTGTACGAGACACTGAAGCTTTCTTT	CASTRSVRDTEAFF
TRBV7-8	NA	NA	TRBJ1-5	TGTGCCAGCAGCCCCTTATCGGGGTTCAAGGGCCAGCATTTT	CASSPLSGFKGQHF
TRBV12-3/TRBV12-4	TRBD1	few	TRBJ1-2	TGTGCCAGCAGTCCCAGGGACAGCCACTATGGCTACACCTTC	CASSPRDSHYGYTF
TRBV2	TRBD2	NA	TRBJ2-1	TGTGCCAGCAGTGATGTCGGGGGGGCCCTCTACAATGAGCAGTTCTTC	CASSDVGGALYNEQFF
TRBV5-1	TRBD1	few	TRBJ1-5	TGCGCCAGCAGCACAGGGGATAGCAATCAGCCCCAGCATTTT	CASSTGDSNQPQHF
TRBV7-9	NA	few	TRBJ1-2	TGTGCCAGCAGCTTTCTAGCCTGGAGGGATGGCTACACCTTC	CASSFLAWRDGYTF
TRBV7-2	NA	many	TRBJ2-1	TGTGCCAGCAGCTTAGGGCAGAACAATGAGCAGTTCTTC	CASSLGQNNEQFF
TRBV10-3	NA	many	TRBJ2-1	TGTGCCATCAGTGATTCATCCCTCAGGGGCAATGAGCAGTTCTTC	CAISDSSLRGNEQFF
TRBV7-2	NA	many	TRBJ2-7	TGTGCCAGTACCGGTGGGGGGAGCTACGAGCAGTACTTC	CASTGGGSYEQYF
TRBV7-7	NA	many	TRBJ2-3	TGTGCCAGCAGCCCTGGGGTGGCTCTCGATACGCAGTATTTT	CASSPGVALDTQYF
TRBV7-2	NA	few	TRBJ1-1	TGTGCCAGCAGCTTAGTTGGGGGTCCCACTGAAGCTTTCTTT	CASSLVGGPTEAFF
TRBV7-2	NA	many	TRBJ1-6	TGTGCCAGCAGCTTAAACCGCTCCTATAATTCACCCCTCCACTTT	CASSLNRSYNSPLHF